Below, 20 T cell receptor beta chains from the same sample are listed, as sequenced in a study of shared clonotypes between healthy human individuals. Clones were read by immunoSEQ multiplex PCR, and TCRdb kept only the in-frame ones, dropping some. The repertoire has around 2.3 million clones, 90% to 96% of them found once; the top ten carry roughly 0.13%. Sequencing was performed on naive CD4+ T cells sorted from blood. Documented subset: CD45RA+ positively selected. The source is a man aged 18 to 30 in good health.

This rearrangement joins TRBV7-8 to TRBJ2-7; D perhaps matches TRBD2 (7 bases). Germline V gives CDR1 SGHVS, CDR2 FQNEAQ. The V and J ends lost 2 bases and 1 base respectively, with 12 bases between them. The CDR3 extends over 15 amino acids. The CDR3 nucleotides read TGTGCCAGCAGCTTAAGGCGGGGGCCGTCCTACGAGCAGTACTTC. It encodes CASSLRRGPSYEQYF.

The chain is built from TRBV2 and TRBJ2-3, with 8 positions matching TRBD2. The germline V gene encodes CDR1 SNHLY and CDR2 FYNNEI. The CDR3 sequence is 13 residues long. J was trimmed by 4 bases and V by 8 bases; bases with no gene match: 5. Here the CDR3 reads CASGAGEADTQYF. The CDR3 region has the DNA TGTGCCAGCGGAGCGGGAGAGGCAGATACGCAGTATTTT.

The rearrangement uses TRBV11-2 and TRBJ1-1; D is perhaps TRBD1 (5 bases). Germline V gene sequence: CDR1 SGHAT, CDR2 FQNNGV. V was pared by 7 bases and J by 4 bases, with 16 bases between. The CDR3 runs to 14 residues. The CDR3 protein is CASNSVGGVTEAFF. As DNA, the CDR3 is TGTGCCAGCAACTCAGTGGGAGGGGTCACTGAAGCTTTCTTT.

The CDR3 is CASSLSGSGFYEQYF. The CDR3 bases are TGTGCCAGCAGTCTTAGCGGGAGTGGTTTCTACGAGCAGTACTTC. The chain uses TRBV6-5 and TRBJ2-7; 9 bases are a match to TRBD2. V was clipped by 5 bases and J by 3 bases; unmatched bases: 8. From germline, CDR1 is MNHEY and CDR2 SVGAGI. The CDR3 is 15 residues long.

CDR3 in amino acids: CASSLEGLAGNEQFF. CDR3 DNA sequence: TGTGCCAGCAGCTTAGAGGGACTAGCCGGGAATGAGCAGTTCTTC. The chain recombines TRBV7-9 with TRBJ2-1, with 9 nucleotides matching TRBD2. Trimming cost V 1 base and J 7 bases; bases outside gene matches: 5. Germline CDR1 is SEHNR and CDR2 is FQNEAQ (reference sequence). The CDR3 has 15 amino acids.

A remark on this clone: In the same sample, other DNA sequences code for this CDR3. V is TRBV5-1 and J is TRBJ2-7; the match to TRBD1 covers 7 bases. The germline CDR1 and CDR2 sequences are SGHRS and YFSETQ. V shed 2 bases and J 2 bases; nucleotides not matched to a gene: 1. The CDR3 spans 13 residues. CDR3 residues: CASSLTGAYEQYF. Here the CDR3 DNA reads TGCGCCAGCAGCTTAACAGGGGCCTACGAGCAGTACTTC.

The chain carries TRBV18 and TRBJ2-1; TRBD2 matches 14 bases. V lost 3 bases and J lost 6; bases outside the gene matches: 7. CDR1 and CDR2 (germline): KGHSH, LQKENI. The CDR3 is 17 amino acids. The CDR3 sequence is CASSPLGLAGVGNEQFF. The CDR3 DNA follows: TGTGCCAGCTCACCGCTGGGACTAGCGGGAGTTGGCAATGAGCAGTTCTTC.

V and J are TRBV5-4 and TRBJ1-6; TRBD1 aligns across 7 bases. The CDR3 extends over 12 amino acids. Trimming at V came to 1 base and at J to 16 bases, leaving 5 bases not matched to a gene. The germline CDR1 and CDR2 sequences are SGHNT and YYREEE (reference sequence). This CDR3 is CASSLNQQGLHF. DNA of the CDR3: TGTGCCAGCAGCTTGAACCAACAGGGGCTCCACTTT. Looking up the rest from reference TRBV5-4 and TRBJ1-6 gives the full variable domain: ETGVTQSPTHLIKTRGQQVTLRCSSQSGHNTVSWYQQALGQGPQFIFQYYREEENGRGNFPPRFSGLQFPNYSSELNVNALELDDSALYLCASSLNQQGLHFGNGTRLTVT.

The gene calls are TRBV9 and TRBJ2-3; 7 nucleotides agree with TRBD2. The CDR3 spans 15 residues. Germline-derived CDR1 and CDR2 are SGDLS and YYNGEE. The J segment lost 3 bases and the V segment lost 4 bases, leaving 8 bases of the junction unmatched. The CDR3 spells CASSPQTSLTDTQYF. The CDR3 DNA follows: TGTGCCAGCAGCCCTCAGACTAGCCTTACAGATACGCAGTATTTT.

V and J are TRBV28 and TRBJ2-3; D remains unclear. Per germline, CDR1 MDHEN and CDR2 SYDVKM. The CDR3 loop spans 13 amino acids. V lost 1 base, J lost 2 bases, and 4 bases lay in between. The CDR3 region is CASSLSTTDTQYF. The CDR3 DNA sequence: TGTGCCAGCAGTTTATCGACCACAGATACGCAGTATTTT.

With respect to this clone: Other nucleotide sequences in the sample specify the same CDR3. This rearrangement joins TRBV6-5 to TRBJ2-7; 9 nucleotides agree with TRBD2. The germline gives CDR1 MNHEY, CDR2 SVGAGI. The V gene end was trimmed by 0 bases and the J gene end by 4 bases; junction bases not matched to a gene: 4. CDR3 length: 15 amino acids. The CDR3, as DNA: TGTGCCAGCAGTTACTCTAGCGGGAGTACGTACGAGCAGTACTTC. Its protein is CASSYSSGSTYEQYF.

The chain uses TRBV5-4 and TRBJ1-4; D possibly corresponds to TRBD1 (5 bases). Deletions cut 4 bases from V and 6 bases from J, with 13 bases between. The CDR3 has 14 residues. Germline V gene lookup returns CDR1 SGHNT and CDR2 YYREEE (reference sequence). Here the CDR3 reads CASSLAATDEKLFF. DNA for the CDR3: TGTGCCAGCAGCCTGGCAGCGACAGATGAAAAACTGTTTTTT. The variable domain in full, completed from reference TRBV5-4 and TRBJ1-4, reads ETGVTQSPTHLIKTRGQQVTLRCSSQSGHNTVSWYQQALGQGPQFIFQYYREEENGRGNFPPRFSGLQFPNYSSELNVNALELDDSALYLCASSLAATDEKLFFGSGTQLSVL.

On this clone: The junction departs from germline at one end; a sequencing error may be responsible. In DNA form, the CDR3 reads TGTGCCAGCAGTGCGGGGGGGCAGTCGCATTTT. This gives the protein CASSAGGQSHF. The V gene is TRBV25-1, the J gene TRBJ2-3; 8 bases fit TRBD2. CDR1 is MGHDK, CDR2 SYGVNS, per germline. CDR3 length: 11 amino acids.

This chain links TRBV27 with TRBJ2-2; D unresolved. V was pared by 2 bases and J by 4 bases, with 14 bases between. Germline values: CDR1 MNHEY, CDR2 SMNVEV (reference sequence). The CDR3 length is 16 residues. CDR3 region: CASSLTPVSVTGELFF. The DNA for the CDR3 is TGTGCCAGCAGTTTAACCCCCGTGTCTGTCACCGGGGAGCTGTTTTTT.

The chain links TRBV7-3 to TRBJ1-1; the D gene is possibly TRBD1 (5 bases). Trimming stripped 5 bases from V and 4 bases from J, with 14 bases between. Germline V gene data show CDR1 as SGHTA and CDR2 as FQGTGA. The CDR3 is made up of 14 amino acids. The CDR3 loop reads CASSPEPGTTEAFF. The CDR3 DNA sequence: TGTGCCAGCAGCCCAGAACCGGGGACCACTGAAGCTTTCTTT.

The CDR3, as DNA: TGTGCCTGGAGTCCCCGGGACAGGGGAAATCAGCCCCAGCATTTT. Translating it yields CAWSPRDRGNQPQHF. The gene calls are TRBV30 and TRBJ1-5; TRBD1 agrees at 10 bases. The CDR3 has 15 residues. V dropped 2 bases and J dropped 4; count of bases not matched to a gene: 5. Germline values: CDR1 GTSNPN, CDR2 SVGIG (reference sequence).

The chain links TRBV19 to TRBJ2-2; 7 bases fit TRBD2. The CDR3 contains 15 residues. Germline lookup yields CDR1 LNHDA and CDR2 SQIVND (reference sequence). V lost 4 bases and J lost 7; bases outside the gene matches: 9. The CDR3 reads CASSTGQRGFGELFF. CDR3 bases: TGTGCCAGTAGTACCGGCCAGCGGGGATTCGGGGAGCTGTTTTTT.

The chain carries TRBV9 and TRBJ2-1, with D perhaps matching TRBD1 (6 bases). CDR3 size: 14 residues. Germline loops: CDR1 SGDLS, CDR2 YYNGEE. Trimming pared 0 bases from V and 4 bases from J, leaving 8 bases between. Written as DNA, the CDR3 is TGTGCCAGCAGCGTAGGGGACACGTACAATGAGCAGTTCTTC. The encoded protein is CASSVGDTYNEQFF.

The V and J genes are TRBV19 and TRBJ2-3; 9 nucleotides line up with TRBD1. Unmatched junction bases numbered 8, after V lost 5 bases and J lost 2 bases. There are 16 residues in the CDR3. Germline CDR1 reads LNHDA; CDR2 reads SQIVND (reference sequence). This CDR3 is CASSSDRDRVTDTQYF. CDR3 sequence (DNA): TGTGCCAGTAGTTCAGACCGGGACAGGGTCACAGATACGCAGTATTTT.

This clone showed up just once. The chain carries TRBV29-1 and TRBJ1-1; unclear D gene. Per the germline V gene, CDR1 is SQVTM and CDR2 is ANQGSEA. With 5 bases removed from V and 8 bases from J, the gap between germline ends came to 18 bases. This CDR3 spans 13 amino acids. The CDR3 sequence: CSVRTVSSGEAFF. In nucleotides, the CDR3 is TGCAGCGTTCGAACGGTTTCGTCAGGCGAAGCTTTCTTT.